The 20 T cell receptor beta chains presented below share a single source sample, sequenced in a study of ipilimumab plus nivolumab after autologous stem cell transplantation. TCRdb's copy holds only in-frame clones and misses some; the assay was immunoSEQ multiplex PCR. Here the sample spans over 80,000 clones, 83% being singletons. Material: PBMCs, obtained in a trial of ipilimumab plus nivolumab as post-transplant consolidation. The receptors were gathered from a male donor with diffuse large B-cell lymphoma.

This clone appeared a few times. The chain employs TRBV2 and TRBJ1-2, with D unclear. Trimming took 4 bases from V and 6 from J, leaving 12 bases between them. The germline V gene has CDR1 SNHLY and CDR2 FYNNEI. The CDR3 is 13 amino acids. The CDR3 DNA reads as TGTGCCAGCAGTGTATTTAGGGTTGATGGCTACACCTTC. Its protein product is CASSVFRVDGYTF.

This clone was seen once. The chain carries TRBV6-6 and TRBJ2-7; 8 bases match TRBD1. CDR1 and CDR2 (germline): MNHNY, SVGAGI (reference sequence). The CDR3 contains 12 residues. J gave up 6 bases and V 8 bases, and 6 bases lay outside the gene matches. The CDR3 coding sequence is TGTGCCAGCGAGGGACAGGCCTCCGAGCAGTACTTC. Protein sequence: CASEGQASEQYF.

The chain employs TRBV19 and TRBJ2-7; D possibly corresponds to TRBD1 (6 bases). The CDR3 consists of 14 residues. Germline CDR1 reads LNHDA; CDR2 reads SQIVND (reference sequence). V was pared by 5 bases and J by 3 bases, with 14 bases between. CDR3 DNA sequence: TGTGCCAGTAGTGTCTCGGGACAATACTACGAGCAGTACTTC. Residues: CASSVSGQYYEQYF.

The CDR3 spells CASSFPRGEYGYTF. CDR3 DNA: TGTGCCAGCAGCTTTCCAAGGGGGGAATATGGCTACACCTTC. The V and J genes are TRBV11-2 and TRBJ1-2; tentatively, D is TRBD1 (6 bases). The CDR3 runs to 14 residues. Germline V CDR1 and CDR2: SGHAT, FQNNGV. V was pared by 3 bases and J by 5 bases, with 13 bases between.

V gene TRBV6-6 combines with J gene TRBJ2-3; tentative D call: TRBD2 (5 bases). The CDR3 is made up of 12 amino acids. V was pared by 5 bases and J by 3 bases, with 6 bases between. Germline V CDR1 and CDR2: MNHNY, SVGAGI (reference sequence). Here the CDR3 reads CASSSGTDTQYF. In DNA, the CDR3 is TGTGCCAGCAGTAGCGGAACAGATACGCAGTATTTT.

V is TRBV30 and J is TRBJ1-2, with TRBD1 matching 7 bases. The CDR3 is made up of 14 amino acids. Germline CDR1 and CDR2: GTSNPN and SVGIG (reference sequence). V gave up 4 bases and J gave up 4 bases; unmatched junction bases: 9. This CDR3 is CAWMEEGGGYGYTF. The CDR3 nucleotides read TGTGCCTGGATGGAGGAAGGGGGCGGCTATGGCTACACCTTC.

The V call is TRBV30, the J call TRBJ2-3; D uncertain. Per germline, CDR1 GTSNPN and CDR2 SVGIG (reference sequence). This CDR3 spans 12 amino acids. V lost 2 bases to trimming and J lost 3 bases, with 6 bases between them. This CDR3 reads CAWSLTTDTQYF. The CDR3 DNA sequence: TGTGCCTGGAGTCTAACAACAGATACGCAGTATTTT.

The J gene is TRBJ2-3, the V gene TRBV4-3; no firm D call. The V gene's germline CDR1 is LGHNA and CDR2 YSLEER. CDR3 size: 17 residues. V was cut by 0 bases and J by 1 base, with 14 bases left in between. This CDR3 is CASSQEYRPRGTDTQYF. The CDR3 nucleotides read TGCGCCAGCAGCCAAGAGTATCGGCCCCGGGGCACAGATACGCAGTATTTT.

This sequence joins TRBV11-2 and TRBJ1-6, with D possibly matching TRBD1 (6 bases). Germline assignment: CDR1 SGHAT and CDR2 FQNNGV. V lost 5 bases to trimming and J lost 7 bases, with 15 bases between them. The CDR3 loop spans 15 amino acids. CDR3 protein: CASSNTGLRNSPLHF. CDR3 DNA sequence: TGTGCCAGCAGCAACACAGGGCTCAGGAATTCACCCCTCCACTTT.

The V and J genes are TRBV10-2 and TRBJ1-2; 8 bases agree with TRBD1. The V gene's germline CDR1 is WSHSY and CDR2 SAAADI. The CDR3 has 15 amino acids. The V and J ends lost 0 bases and 8 bases, in that order; junction bases with no gene match: 8. The CDR3 loop reads CASSESRTGLIGYTF. The DNA for the CDR3 is TGCGCCAGCAGTGAGTCTAGGACAGGGTTGATCGGCTACACCTTC.

This clone was counted once. This rearrangement joins TRBV1 to TRBJ2-7; TRBD1, as called in the table, went unchecked against the DNA. TRBV1 is a pseudogene locus. The CDR3 consists of 15 residues. CDR3 nucleotide sequence: TGCACCAGCAGCCAAGAGCCGGACAGGGGTGGCGAGCAGTACTTC. It translates to CTSSQEPDRGGEQYF.

V gene TRBV28 combines with J gene TRBJ1-1; TRBD1 agrees at 7 bases. V gave up 6 bases and J gave up 6 bases; unmatched junction bases: 13. The germline V gene encodes CDR1 MDHEN and CDR2 SYDVKM. The CDR3 sequence is 15 residues long. The CDR3 protein is CASSLIGGRVAEAFF. The DNA of the CDR3 is TGTGCCAGCAGCCTAATAGGGGGCAGAGTCGCTGAAGCTTTCTTT.

This chain connects TRBV6-5 to TRBJ2-3; D not resolved. Germline CDR1 MNHEY, CDR2 SVGAGI. Trimming left V 7 bases short and J 2 bases short, with 10 bases between. The CDR3 spans 13 residues. The CDR3 DNA reads TGTGCCAGCAAAGCAGAAACCACAGATACGCAGTATTTT. Translation: CASKAETTDTQYF.

Details on this clone: A junction end diverges from the germline sequence, so it may reflect a read error. In nucleotides, the CDR3 is TGTGCCAGCAGCATAGAGAACCTTGAATGGGCGGACGAGGCAGATACGCAGTATTTT. This sequence encodes CASSIENLEWADEADTQYF. This chain links TRBV11-2 with TRBJ2-3; D uncertain. The germline CDR1 and CDR2 sequences are SGHAT and FQNNGV. This CDR3 has 19 residues.

This rearrangement joins TRBV6-1 to TRBJ2-3; 8 positions agree with TRBD2. This CDR3 has 15 amino acids. Germline assignment: CDR1 MNHNS and CDR2 SASEGT. V gave up 4 bases and J gave up 5 bases; unmatched junction bases: 8. CDR3 DNA sequence: TGTGCCAGCAGTGTGGGGGGGACTAGTCTAGATACGCAGTATTTT. This translates into CASSVGGTSLDTQYF.

This chain uses TRBV4-2 with TRBJ1-2; D is unclear. V lost 0 bases to trimming and J lost 8 bases, with 19 bases between them. The CDR3 length is 16 residues. CDR1 LGHNA and CDR2 YNFKEQ come from the germline V gene. CDR3: CASSQDRSFPGPGYTF. The CDR3 DNA follows: TGTGCCAGCAGCCAAGACAGGAGTTTTCCGGGTCCGGGCTACACCTTC.

As to this clone: The same CDR3 also results from other DNA sequences found in this sample. This chain joins TRBV5-4 and TRBJ2-5; no clear D. The V gene lost 0 bases and the J gene lost 5 bases, with 8 bases spanning the gap. The germline gives CDR1 SGHNT, CDR2 YYREEE (reference sequence). This CDR3 is built from 13 residues. The CDR3 is CASSLEGRETQYF. CDR3 nucleotide sequence: TGTGCCAGCAGCTTGGAGGGTCGGGAGACCCAGTACTTC. The full variable domain, its missing parts supplied by reference TRBV5-4 and TRBJ2-5, is ETGVTQSPTHLIKTRGQQVTLRCSSQSGHNTVSWYQQALGQGPQFIFQYYREEENGRGNFPPRFSGLQFPNYSSELNVNALELDDSALYLCASSLEGRETQYFGPGTRLLVL.

J is TRBJ2-1 and V is TRBV7-8; TRBD1 might be the D (5 bases). The V gene's germline CDR1 is SGHVS and CDR2 FQNEAQ. The CDR3 runs to 17 residues. V lost 0 bases to trimming and J lost 2 bases, with 14 bases between them. The CDR3: CASSLALWGGPYNEQFF. The CDR3 DNA reads TGTGCCAGCAGCTTAGCGCTATGGGGCGGACCCTACAATGAGCAGTTCTTC.

The chain combines TRBV2 with TRBJ2-1; a possible D gene is TRBD2 (5 bases). In germline, CDR1 is SNHLY, CDR2 FYNNEI. V lost 4 bases to trimming and J lost 6 bases, with 16 bases between them. The CDR3 totals 15 residues. CDR3 nucleotides: TGTGCCAGCAGTGGGAGTGAGGCGGGCCTCAATGAGCAGTTCTTC. Its translation is CASSGSEAGLNEQFF. Drawing the rest from reference TRBV2 and TRBJ2-1, the complete variable domain is EPEVTQTPSHQVTQMGQEVILRCVPISNHLYFYWYRQILGQKVEFLVSFYNNEISEKSEIFDDQFSVERPDGSNFTLKIRSTKLEDSAMYFCASSGSEAGLNEQFFGPGTRLTVL.

A remark on this clone: One end of the junction varies from germline; a read error may be responsible. The V call is TRBV10-2, the J call TRBJ2-1, with D perhaps matching TRBD1 or TRBD2 (6 bases each). There are 17 residues in the CDR3. Per the germline V gene, CDR1 is WSHSY and CDR2 is SAAADI. CDR3 region: CASSDGGRIVAYTEQFF. Written as DNA, the CDR3 is TGCGCCAGCAGTGATGGGGGGCGGATTGTAGCTTACACTGAGCAGTTCTTC.